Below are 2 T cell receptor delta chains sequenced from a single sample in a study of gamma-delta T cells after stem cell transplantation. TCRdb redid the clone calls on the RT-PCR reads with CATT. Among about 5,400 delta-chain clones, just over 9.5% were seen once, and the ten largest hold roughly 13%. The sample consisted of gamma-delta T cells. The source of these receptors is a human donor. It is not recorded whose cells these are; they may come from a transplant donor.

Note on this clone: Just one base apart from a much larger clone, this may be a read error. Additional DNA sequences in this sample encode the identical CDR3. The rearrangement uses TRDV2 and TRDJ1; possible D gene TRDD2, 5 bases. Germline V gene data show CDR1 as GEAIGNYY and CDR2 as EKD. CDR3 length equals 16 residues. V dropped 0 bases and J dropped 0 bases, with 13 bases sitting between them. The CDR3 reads CACDTVSSPYTDKLIF. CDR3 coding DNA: TGTGCCTGTGACACCGTTTCCTCCCCATACACCGATAAACTCATCTTT.

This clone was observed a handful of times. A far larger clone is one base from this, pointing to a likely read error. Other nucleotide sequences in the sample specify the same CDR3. The chain's CDR3 is CACDDLTGGHTDKLIF. Here the CDR3 DNA reads TGTGCCTGCGACGACTTAACTGGGGGACACACCGATAAACTCATCTTT. This rearrangement joins TRDV2 to TRDJ1, with 9 bases that match TRDD3. CDR1 is GEAIGNYY and CDR2 is EKD in the germline V gene. The trim removed 7 bases at V and 0 bases at J, leaving 11 bases unmatched. CDR3 length: 16 residues.